This TCR beta chain was sequenced for a study of T cell repertoires in cytomegalovirus infection. Background on the study: The authors relied on CMV epitopes, both recently identified HLA-C-restricted and well-studied HLA-B-restricted.

From the reads, TCRdb called clonotypes with MiXCR, one entry per CDR3 protein. The data hold hundreds of thousands of distinct CDR3 sequences, with roughly a third observed a single time. The germline V gene encodes CDR1 MDHEN and CDR2 SYDVKM. The CDR3 is 15 amino acids. The V gene end was trimmed by 0 bases and the J gene end by 6 bases; junction bases not matched to a gene: 3. This clonotype came up a few times. Antigen: not known. The chain employs TRBV28 and TRBJ1-1; 11 positions agree with TRBD1. Source: cultured CD8+ T cells from PBMCs, taken from culture after CMV antigen stimulation. This sequence was found in a human donor in good health (CMV status not recorded). Some clones in this sample may be carry-over from other donors' samples. CDR3 amino acids: CASSLWGQGEAEAFF. The CDR3 DNA sequence: TGTGCCAGCAGTTTATGGGGACAGGGGGAAGCTGAAGCTTTCTTT.